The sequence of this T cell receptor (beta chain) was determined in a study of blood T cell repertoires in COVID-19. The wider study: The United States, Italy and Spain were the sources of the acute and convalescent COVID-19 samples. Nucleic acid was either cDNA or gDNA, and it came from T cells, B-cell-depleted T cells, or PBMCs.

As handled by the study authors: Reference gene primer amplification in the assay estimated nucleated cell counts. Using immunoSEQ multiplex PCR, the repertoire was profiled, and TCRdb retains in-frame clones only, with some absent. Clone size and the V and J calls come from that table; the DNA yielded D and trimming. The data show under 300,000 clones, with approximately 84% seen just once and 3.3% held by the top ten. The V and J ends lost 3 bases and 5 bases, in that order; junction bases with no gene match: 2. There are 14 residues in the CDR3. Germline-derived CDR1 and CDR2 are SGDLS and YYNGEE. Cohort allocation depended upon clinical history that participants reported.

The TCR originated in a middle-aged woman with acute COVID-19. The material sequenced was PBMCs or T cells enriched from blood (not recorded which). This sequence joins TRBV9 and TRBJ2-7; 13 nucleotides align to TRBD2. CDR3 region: CASSEGLAGDEQYF. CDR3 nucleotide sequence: TGTGCCAGCAGCGAAGGACTAGCGGGAGACGAGCAGTACTTC.